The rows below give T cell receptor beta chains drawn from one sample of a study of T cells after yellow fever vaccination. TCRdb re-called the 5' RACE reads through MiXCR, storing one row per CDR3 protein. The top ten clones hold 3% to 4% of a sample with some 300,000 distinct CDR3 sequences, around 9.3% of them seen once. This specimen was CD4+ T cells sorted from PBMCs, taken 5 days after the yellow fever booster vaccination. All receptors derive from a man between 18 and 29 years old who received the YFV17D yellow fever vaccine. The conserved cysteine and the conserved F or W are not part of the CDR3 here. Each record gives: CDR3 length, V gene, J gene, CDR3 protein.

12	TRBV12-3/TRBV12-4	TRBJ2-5	ASSLFAQIIDQY
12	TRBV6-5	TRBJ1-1	ASSYFAGYTEAF
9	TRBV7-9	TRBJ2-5	ASAQGETQY
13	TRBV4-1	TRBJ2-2	ASSQGRAVTGELF
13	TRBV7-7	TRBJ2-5	ASSLGLSKQETQY
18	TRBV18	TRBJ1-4	ASSRKRGLPASATNEKLF
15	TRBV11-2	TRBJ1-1	ASSLAFKSNRSTEAF
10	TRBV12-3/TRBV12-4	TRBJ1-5	ASNVYNQPQH
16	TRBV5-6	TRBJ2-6	ASSLPQLTNSGANVLT
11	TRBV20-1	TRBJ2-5	SALLGVFGTQY
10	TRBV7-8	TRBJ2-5	ASSRPAHTQY
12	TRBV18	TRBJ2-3	ASSPPNPTDTQY
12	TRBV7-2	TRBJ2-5	ASSKPGDQETQY
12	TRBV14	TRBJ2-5	ASSQDMGPETQY
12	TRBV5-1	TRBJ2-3	ASSAGLHPGTQY
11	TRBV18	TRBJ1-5	ASSPSDNQPQH
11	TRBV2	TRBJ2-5	ASSGSKQETQY
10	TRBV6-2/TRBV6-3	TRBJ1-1	ATGRDRNEAF
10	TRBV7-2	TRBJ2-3	ASSLLSDTQY
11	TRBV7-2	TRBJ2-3	ASSSQGWDTQY
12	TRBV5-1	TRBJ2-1	ASSMGAVYNEQF
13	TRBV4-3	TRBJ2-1	ASSQERGNYNEQF
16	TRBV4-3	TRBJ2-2	ASSSLAGTGVATGELF
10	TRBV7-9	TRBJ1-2	ASSPDPYGYT
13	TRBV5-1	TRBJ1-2	ASSYIYPANYGYT
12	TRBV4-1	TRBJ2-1	ASSQPRQAQEQF
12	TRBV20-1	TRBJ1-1	SARVDTGAAEAF
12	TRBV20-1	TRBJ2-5	SARDLASRETQY
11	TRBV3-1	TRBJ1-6	ASSPTNQSPLH
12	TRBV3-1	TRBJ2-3	ASRDRVSTDTQY
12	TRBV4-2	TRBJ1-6	ASSQDGRASPLH